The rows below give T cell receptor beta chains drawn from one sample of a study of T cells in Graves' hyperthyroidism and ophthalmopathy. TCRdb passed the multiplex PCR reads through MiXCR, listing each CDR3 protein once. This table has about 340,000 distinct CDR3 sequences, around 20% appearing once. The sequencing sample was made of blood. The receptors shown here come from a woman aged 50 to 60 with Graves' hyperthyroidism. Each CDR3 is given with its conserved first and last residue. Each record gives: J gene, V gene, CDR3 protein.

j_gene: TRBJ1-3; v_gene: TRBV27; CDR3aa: CASSLRLFSGNTIYF
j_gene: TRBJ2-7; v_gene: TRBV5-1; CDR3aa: CASSLMGTSGAYEQYF
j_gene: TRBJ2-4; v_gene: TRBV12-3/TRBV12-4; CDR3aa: CASSLRTILAKNIQYF
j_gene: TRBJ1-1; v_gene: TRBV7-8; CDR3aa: CASSLSGTRGTEAFF
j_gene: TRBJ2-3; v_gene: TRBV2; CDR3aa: CASKGRGGGAQYF
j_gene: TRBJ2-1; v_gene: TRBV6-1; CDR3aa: CASSSGDRGINEQFF
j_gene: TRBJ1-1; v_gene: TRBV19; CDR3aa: CASTDLSTGRTEAFF
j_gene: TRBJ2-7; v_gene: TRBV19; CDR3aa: CASSIRGAWTYEQYF
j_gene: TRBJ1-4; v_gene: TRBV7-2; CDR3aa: CAWGGGPNEKLFF
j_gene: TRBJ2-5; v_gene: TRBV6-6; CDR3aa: CASSYVGTGGAETQYF
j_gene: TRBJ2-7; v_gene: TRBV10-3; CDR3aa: CAIRGSYEQYF
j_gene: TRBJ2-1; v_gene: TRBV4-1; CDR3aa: CASSQGGKQFF
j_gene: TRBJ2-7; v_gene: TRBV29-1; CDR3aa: CSARSGGAPYEQYF
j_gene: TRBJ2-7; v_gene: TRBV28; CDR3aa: CASSLTGPDGIEQYF
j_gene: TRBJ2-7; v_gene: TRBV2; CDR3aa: CASSFKGLAGDAYEQYF
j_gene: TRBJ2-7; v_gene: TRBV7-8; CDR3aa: CASSRDLSQYEQYF
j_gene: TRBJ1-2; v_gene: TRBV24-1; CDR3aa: CATSSGFGYTF
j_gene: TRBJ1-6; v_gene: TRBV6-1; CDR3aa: CASSLGPGQGSPLHF
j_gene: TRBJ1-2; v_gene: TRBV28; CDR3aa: CASSLNPLSGYTF
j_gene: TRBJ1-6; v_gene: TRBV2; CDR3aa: CASMATNGGNSPLHF
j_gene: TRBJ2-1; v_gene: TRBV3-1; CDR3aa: CASSQPGQGAREQFF
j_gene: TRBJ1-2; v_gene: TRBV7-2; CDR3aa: CASSSIKGFYGYTF
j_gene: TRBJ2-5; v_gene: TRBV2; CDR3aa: CASTVQETQYF
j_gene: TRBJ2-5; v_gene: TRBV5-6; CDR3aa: CASSLDKTQYF
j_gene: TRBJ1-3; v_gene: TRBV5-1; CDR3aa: CASSSNNGDTIYF
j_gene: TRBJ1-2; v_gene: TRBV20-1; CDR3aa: CSARDNAANYGYTF
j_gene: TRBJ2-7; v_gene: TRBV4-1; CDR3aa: CASSLTTGTGTYEQYF
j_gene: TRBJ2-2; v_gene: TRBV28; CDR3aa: CASSDTSGELFF
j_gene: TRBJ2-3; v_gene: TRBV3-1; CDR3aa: CASTQGAGLYTDTQYF
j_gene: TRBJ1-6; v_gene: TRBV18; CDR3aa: CASSLGQTSYNSPLHF
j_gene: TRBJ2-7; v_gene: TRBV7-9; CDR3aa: CASSLEAGSTYEQYF
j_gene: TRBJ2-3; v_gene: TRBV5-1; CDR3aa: CASSPPGLDTQYF
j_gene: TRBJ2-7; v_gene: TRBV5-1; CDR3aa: CASSSGVEHEQYF
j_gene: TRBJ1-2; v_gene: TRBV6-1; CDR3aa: CATQGTGPISTF
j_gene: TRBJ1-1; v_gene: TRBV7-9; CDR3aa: CASSLDSADLNTEAFF
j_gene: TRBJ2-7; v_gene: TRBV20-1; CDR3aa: CSAIVLAGGGEQYF
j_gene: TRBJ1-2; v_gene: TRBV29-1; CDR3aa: CSVELGGYGYTF
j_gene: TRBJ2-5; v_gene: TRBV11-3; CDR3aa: CASAGREETQYF
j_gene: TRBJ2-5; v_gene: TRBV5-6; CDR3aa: CASSRIRTSGGIETQYF
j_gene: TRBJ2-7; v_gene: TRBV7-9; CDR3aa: CASSPRSLASSYEQYF
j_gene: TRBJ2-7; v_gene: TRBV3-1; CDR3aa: CASSPGHGREQYF
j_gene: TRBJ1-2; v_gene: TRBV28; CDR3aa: CASSLNPGFGYTF
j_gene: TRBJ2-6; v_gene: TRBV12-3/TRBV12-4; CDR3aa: CASGSRPGANVLTF
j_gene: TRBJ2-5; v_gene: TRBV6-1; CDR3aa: CASGQGASETQYF
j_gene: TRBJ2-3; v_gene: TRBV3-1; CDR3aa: CASSHRGTGDTQYF
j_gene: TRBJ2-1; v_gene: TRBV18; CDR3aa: CASSPVGTGVNNEQFF
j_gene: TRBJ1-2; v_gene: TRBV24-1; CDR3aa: CATSVGRGYGYTF
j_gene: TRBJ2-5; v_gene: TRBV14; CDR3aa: CALTSGAPYQETQYF
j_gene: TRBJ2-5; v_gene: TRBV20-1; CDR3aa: CSARDGQAQKTQYF
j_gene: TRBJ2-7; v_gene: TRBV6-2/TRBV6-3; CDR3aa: CASSYRPAGPYEQYF
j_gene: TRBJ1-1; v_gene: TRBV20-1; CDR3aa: CSARDLPHGNTEAFF
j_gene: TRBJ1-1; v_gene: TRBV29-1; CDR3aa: CSGTQGNTEAFF
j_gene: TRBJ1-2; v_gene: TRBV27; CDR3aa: CASSFRENYGCTF
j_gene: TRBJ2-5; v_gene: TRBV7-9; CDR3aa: CASSLNSLTSGGETQYF
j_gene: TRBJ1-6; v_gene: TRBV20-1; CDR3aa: CSARDQGSYNSPLHF